Sequencing of this T cell receptor (beta chain) was carried out in a study of graft-versus-host responses after intestinal transplantation. Germline assignment: CDR1 MNHEY and CDR2 SVGAGI. V shed 3 bases and J shed 7 bases, with 12 bases lying between them. The CDR3 extends over 13 amino acids. As to this clone: Other DNA sequences from this sample encode an identical CDR3 as well.

Processing of graft tissue released intraepithelial and lamina propria lymphocytes. The assay was immunoSEQ multiplex PCR, and TCRdb's table has in-frame clones only and misses some. The sample lists around 8,100 clones; 70% to 85% were seen once. The TCR comes from a human patient who received an intestinal transplant, so some T cells may come from the graft donor. The input for sequencing was ileum tissue, taken approximately 120 days after transplant. V and J are TRBV6-5 and TRBJ1-2, with a possible D match to TRBD1 (6 bases). The chain's CDR3 is CASSYEGGGGYTF. Written as DNA, the CDR3 is TGTGCCAGCAGTTATGAGGGGGGTGGTGGCTACACCTTC.